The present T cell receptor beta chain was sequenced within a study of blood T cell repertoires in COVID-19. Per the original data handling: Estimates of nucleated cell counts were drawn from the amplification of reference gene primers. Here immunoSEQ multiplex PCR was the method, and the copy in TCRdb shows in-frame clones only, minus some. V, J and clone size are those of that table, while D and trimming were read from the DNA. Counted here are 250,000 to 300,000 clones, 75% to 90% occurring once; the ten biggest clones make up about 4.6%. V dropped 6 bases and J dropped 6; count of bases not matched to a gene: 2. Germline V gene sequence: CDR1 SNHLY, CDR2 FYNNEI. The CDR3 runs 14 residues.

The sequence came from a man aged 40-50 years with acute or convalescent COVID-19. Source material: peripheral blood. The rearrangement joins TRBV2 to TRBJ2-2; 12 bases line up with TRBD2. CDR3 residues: CASRASGGAGELFF. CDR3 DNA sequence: TGTGCCAGCAGGGCTAGCGGGGGGGCCGGGGAGCTGTTTTTT.